What follows is one TCR beta chain and its context. This entry is derived from a study of T cell clusters in autoimmune cytopenias. CDR3 length equals 12 residues. In germline, CDR1 is MNHEY, CDR2 SVGAGI. Multiplex touch-down PCR amplified TRB using TRB-A and TRB-B pools in one tube. TCRdb reprocessed the multiplex PCR reads, keeping one entry per CDR3 protein, no DNA. The sample includes 6,600 or so distinct CDR3 sequences. TRB was amplified from about 250 ng of peripheral blood genomic DNA per sample. The same specimen was also included in a second study, on T cell repertoires in aging, cancer and after chemotherapy.

J is TRBJ2-5 and V is TRBV6-5; with no DNA, the TCRdb D assignment of TRBD1 cannot be verified. The source material was peripheral blood. The sequence was obtained from a human donor in good health. CDR3 protein: CAISWGAGTQYF.